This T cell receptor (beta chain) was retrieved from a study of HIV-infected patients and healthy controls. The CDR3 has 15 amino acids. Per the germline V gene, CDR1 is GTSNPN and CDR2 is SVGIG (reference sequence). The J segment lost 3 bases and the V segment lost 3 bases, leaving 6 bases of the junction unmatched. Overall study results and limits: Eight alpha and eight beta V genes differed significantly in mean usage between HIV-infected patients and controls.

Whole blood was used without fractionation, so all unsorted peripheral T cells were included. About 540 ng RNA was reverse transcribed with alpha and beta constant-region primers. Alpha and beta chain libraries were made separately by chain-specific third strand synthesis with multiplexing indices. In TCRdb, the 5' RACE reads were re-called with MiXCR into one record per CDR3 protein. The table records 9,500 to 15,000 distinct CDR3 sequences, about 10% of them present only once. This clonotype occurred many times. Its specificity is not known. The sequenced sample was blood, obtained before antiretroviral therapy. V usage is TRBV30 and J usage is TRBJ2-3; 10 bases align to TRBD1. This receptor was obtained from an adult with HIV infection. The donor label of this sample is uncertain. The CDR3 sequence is CAWRRQGARTDTQYF. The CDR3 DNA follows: TGTGCCTGGAGGCGACAGGGGGCCCGTACAGATACGCAGTATTTT. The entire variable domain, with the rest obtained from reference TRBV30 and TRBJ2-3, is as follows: SQTIHQWPATLVQPVGSPLSLECTVEGTSNPNLYWYRQAAGRGLQLLFYSVGIGQISSEVPQNLSASRPQDRQFILSSKKLLLSDSGFYLCAWRRQGARTDTQYFGPGTRLTVL.